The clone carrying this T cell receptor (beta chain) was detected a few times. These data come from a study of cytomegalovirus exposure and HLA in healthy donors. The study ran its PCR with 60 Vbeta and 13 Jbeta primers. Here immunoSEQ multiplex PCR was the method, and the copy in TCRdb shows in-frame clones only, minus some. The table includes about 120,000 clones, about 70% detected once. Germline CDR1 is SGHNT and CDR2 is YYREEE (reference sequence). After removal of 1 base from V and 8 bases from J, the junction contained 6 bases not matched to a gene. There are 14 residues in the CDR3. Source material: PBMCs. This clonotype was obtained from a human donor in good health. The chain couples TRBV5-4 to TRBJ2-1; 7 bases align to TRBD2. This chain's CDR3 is CASSLNPGRDEQFF. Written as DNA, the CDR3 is TGTGCCAGCAGCTTGAACCCGGGGAGGGATGAGCAGTTCTTC.